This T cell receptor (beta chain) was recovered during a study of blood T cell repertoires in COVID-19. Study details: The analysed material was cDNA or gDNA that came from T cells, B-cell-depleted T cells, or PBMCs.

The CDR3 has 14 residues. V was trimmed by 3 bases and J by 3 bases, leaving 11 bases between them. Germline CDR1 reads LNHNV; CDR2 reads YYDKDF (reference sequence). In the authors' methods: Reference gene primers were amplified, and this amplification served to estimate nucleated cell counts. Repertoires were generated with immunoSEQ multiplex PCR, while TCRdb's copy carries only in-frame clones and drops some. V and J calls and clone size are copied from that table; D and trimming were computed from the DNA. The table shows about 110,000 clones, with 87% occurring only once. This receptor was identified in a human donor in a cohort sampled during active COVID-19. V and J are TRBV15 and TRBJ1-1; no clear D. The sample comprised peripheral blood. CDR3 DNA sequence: TGTGCCACCAGCAGGACGCAGGTAGACACTGAAGCTTTCTTT. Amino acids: CATSRTQVDTEAFF.